This T cell receptor beta chain was captured in a study of somatic mutations in cytotoxic T cells in rheumatoid arthritis. This CDR3 spans 18 amino acids. Germline CDR1 reads MNHEY; CDR2 reads SMNVEV (reference sequence). The V gene end was trimmed by 2 bases and the J gene end by 2 bases; junction bases not matched to a gene: 13. Findings of the study overall: Just what the expanded CD8+ clones targeted, in terms of antigens, remained unknown.

Here immunoSEQ multiplex PCR was the method, and the copy in TCRdb shows in-frame clones only, minus some. The sample has about 6,600 clones, roughly 71% seen once. As to this clone: Its antigen is still unknown.

The clonotype originates from a man in his forties or fifties in good health. The rearrangement links TRBV27 to TRBJ2-3, with 7 positions matching TRBD1. The sample comprised CD8+ T cells sorted from blood. In nucleotides, the CDR3 is TGTGCCAGCAGTTTAATCGGATCATTGGGACAGCTCACAGATACGCAGTATTTT. It translates to CASSLIGSLGQLTDTQYF.